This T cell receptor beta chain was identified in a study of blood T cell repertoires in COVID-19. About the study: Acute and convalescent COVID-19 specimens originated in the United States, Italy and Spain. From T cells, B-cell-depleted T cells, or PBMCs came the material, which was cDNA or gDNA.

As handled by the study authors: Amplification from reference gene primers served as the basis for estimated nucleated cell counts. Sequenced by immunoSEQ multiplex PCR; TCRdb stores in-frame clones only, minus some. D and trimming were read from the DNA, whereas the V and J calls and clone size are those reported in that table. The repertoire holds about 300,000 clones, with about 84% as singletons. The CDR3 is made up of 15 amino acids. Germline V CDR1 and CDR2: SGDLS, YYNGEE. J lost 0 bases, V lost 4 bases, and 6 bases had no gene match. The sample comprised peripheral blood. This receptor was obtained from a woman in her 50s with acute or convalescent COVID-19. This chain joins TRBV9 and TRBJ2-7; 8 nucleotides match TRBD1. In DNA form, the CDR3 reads TGTGCCAGCAGCCCCCTAACAGGGGGCTCCTACGAGCAGTACTTC. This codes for CASSPLTGGSYEQYF. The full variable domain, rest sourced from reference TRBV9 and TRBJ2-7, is DSGVTQTPKHLITATGQRVTLRCSPRSGDLSVYWYQQSLDQGLQFLIQYYNGEERAKGNILERFSAQQFPDLHSELNLSSLELGDSALYFCASSPLTGGSYEQYFGPGTRLTVT.